Sequencing of this T cell receptor beta chain was carried out in a study of CD8+ T cells in alopecia areata. Turning to the study itself: Tofacitinib lasted 6 to 18 months, then 6 months off drug. Study conclusions and caveats: Tofacitinib significantly reduced both scalp clonality and expanded CD8+ clones among the top 100.

The ends lost 6 bases at V and 5 bases at J; junction bases unmatched: 9. This CDR3 has 14 residues. The germline V gene has CDR1 SGHTA and CDR2 FQGNSA. Treatment described: oral pan-JAK inhibitor, 5-10 mg twice daily. This clone was observed many times. No antigen is known for it. cDNA reverse transcribed from extracted RNA served as the sequencing template. The protocol was immunoSEQ multiplex PCR, while the TCRdb copy is restricted to in-frame clones and leaves out a portion. Among a few hundred thousand clones listed, roughly three fifths were seen once. The input for sequencing was CD4+ T cells sorted from blood, taken at roughly week 45, from a patient treated with tofacitinib. This sequence was found in a human donor with alopecia areata. The chain is built from TRBV7-2 and TRBJ1-2; TRBD1 matches at 7 bases. The CDR3 bases are TGTGCCAGCAGTTCTACAGGGGTGGAGTATGGCTACACCTTC. This sequence encodes CASSSTGVEYGYTF.